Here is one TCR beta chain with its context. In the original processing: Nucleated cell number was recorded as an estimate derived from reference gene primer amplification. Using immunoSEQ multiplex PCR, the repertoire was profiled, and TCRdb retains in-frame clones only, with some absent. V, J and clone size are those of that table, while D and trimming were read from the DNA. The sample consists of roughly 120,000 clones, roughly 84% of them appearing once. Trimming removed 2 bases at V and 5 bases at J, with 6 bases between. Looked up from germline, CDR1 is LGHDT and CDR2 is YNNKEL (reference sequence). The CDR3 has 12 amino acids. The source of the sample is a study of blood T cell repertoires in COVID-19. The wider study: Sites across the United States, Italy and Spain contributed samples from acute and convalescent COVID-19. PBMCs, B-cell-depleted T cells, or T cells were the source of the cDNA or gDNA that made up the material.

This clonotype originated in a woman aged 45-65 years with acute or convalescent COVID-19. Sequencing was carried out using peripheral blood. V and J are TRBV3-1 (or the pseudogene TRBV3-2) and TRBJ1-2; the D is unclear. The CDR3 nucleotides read TGTGCCAGCAGCCAAACACAGTATGGCTACACCTTC. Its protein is CASSQTQYGYTF.